These 24 T cell receptor beta chains originate from one sample sequenced in a study of cytomegalovirus exposure and HLA in healthy donors. The PCR made use of 60 Vbeta and 13 Jbeta primers. Measured with immunoSEQ multiplex PCR; TCRdb has only the in-frame clones, and not every one. The data show 130,000 to 150,000 clones, roughly 80% seen once. The material sequenced was PBMCs. The source is a man between 35 and 55 years old in good health and CMV-seropositive.

The CDR3 spells CASSLVAGGYSGANVLTF. The CDR3 DNA is TGTGCCAGCAGCTTAGTTGCAGGGGGCTACTCTGGGGCCAACGTCCTGACTTTC. The chain carries TRBV7-8 and TRBJ2-6; 8 bases line up with TRBD1. CDR3 length: 18 amino acids. With 1 base clipped from V and 0 bases from J, the junction kept 5 bases outside the gene matches. Germline V CDR1 and CDR2: SGHVS, FQNEAQ.

V usage is TRBV19 and J usage is TRBJ2-2, with 7 bases lining up with TRBD2. Per the germline V gene, CDR1 is LNHDA and CDR2 is SQIVND (reference sequence). The ends lost 7 bases at V and 3 bases at J; junction bases unmatched: 8. The CDR3 sequence is 15 residues long. The CDR3 nucleotides read TGTGCCAGTAAAGGGGAGCGGGGATACACCGGGGAGCTGTTTTTT. Translated: CASKGERGYTGELFF.

In DNA, the CDR3 is TGTGCCAGCAGCTTAGTTGGCAGGGGAAATGAGCAGTTCTTC. Translation gives CASSLVGRGNEQFF. This chain connects TRBV11-3 to TRBJ2-1, with D perhaps TRBD1 (6 bases). CDR3 length: 14 amino acids. V was trimmed by 1 base and J by 7 bases, leaving 11 bases between them. Germline V lookup: CDR1 SGHNT, CDR2 YENEEA.

The chain links TRBV4-1 to TRBJ2-5; 10 bases align to TRBD2. Germline CDR1 MGHRA, CDR2 YSYEKL. J gave up 3 bases and V 3 bases, and 4 bases lay outside the gene matches. CDR3 length: 15 residues. The CDR3 spells CASSHPGLAEETQYF. In DNA, the CDR3 is TGCGCCAGCAGCCACCCCGGACTAGCGGAAGAGACCCAGTACTTC.

The CDR3 region is CASSQVSARNEQFF. CDR3 nucleotides: TGCGCCAGCAGCCAGGTGTCTGCGCGCAATGAGCAGTTCTTC. The chain couples TRBV4-1 to TRBJ2-1; D ambiguous. The CDR3 has 14 amino acids. Germline CDR1 and CDR2: MGHRA and YSYEKL. Trimming removed 3 bases at V and 6 bases at J, with 12 bases between.

The J gene is TRBJ1-6, the V gene TRBV27, with D possibly matching TRBD1 (5 bases). This CDR3 has 16 amino acids. Trimming pared 1 base from V and 8 bases from J, leaving 15 bases between. The germline V gene encodes CDR1 MNHEY and CDR2 SMNVEV (reference sequence). CDR3 bases: TGTGCCAGCAGTTTATACTCGGGGGGGATTGATTCACCCCTCCACTTT. Protein sequence: CASSLYSGGIDSPLHF.

The sample holds a few counts of this clone. The genes are TRBV18 and TRBJ1-1; the D gene is possibly TRBD1 (6 bases). The CDR3 covers 15 residues. Germline V gene data show CDR1 as KGHSH and CDR2 as LQKENI. With 1 base removed from V and 1 base from J, the gap between germline ends came to 10 bases. The CDR3 protein is CASSPQAGENTEAFF. In nucleotides, the CDR3 is TGTGCCAGCTCACCACAGGCAGGGGAGAACACTGAAGCTTTCTTT. Complete variable domain (other parts from reference TRBV18 and TRBJ1-1): NAGVMQNPRHLVRRRGQEARLRCSPMKGHSHVYWYRQLPEEGLKFMVYLQKENIIDESGMPKERFSAEFPKEGPSILRIQQVVRGDSAAYFCASSPQAGENTEAFFGQGTRLTVV.

This clone has more than one count but fewer than ten. The chain employs TRBV6-1 and TRBJ2-7; the match to TRBD1 covers 9 bases. After removal of 4 bases from V and 1 base from J, the junction contained 5 bases not matched to a gene. Germline V gives CDR1 MNHNS, CDR2 SASEGT. The CDR3 loop spans 15 amino acids. The CDR3 nucleotides are TGTGCCAGCAGTGGGGGACAGGGAGCTTCCTACGAGCAGTACTTC. Amino acid sequence: CASSGGQGASYEQYF.

CDR3 protein: CASSDPQGAGETQYF. CDR3 DNA sequence: TGTGCCAGCAGTGATCCTCAGGGGGCCGGAGAGACCCAGTACTTC. This chain uses TRBV25-1 with TRBJ2-5; TRBD1 agrees at 8 bases. After removal of 3 bases from V and 4 bases from J, the junction contained 7 bases not matched to a gene. This CDR3 comprises 15 residues. CDR1 MGHDK and CDR2 SYGVNS come from the germline V gene.

This clone was detected only once. The CDR3 DNA reads as TGTGCCAGCAGCCCGAGGGCAGGGGGCCTTTCCTACGAGCAGTACTTC. Its protein product is CASSPRAGGLSYEQYF. The rearrangement uses TRBV7-2 and TRBJ2-7; 8 bases match TRBD1. Germline CDR1 is SGHTA and CDR2 is FQGNSA. This CDR3 spans 16 amino acids. The V gene end was trimmed by 5 bases and the J gene end by 1 base; junction bases not matched to a gene: 10.

The V call is TRBV6-6, the J call TRBJ1-1; the match to TRBD1 covers 12 bases. Trimming cost V 2 bases and J 6 bases; bases outside gene matches: 4. The germline CDR1 and CDR2 sequences are MNHNY and SVGAGI (reference sequence). The CDR3 sequence is 15 residues long. The CDR3 nucleotides are TGTGCCAGCAGTTACCCCTGGGACAGGGGGCCTGAAGCTTTCTTT. Its protein is CASSYPWDRGPEAFF.

This sequence joins TRBV5-8 and TRBJ2-4, with D tentatively TRBD2 (5 bases). Germline values: CDR1 SGHTS, CDR2 YDEGEE. V shed 9 bases and J shed 0 bases, with 16 bases lying between them. The CDR3 sequence is 15 residues long. The CDR3 here is CATVRRGKAKNIQYF. The CDR3 coding sequence is TGTGCCACCGTCCGGCGAGGGAAAGCCAAAAACATTCAGTACTTC.

CDR3: CATGDRGQNTEAFF. As DNA, the CDR3 is TGTGCCACCGGGGACAGGGGACAGAACACTGAAGCTTTCTTT. The chain employs TRBV10-3 and TRBJ1-1, with 10 nucleotides matching TRBD1. The CDR3 sequence is 14 residues long. The germline CDR1 and CDR2 sequences are ENHRY and SYGVKD. V was pared by 10 bases and J by 1 base, with 6 bases of the junction left unmatched.

This chain connects TRBV6-1 to TRBJ2-7; perhaps TRBD1 as D (6 bases). The CDR3 is 15 residues long. Germline V CDR1 and CDR2: MNHNS, SASEGT. The germline V and J ends were trimmed by 6 bases and 3 bases, with 18 bases remaining between them. The CDR3 spells CASSRNRAIDYEQYF. DNA of the CDR3: TGTGCCAGCAGCAGAAACAGGGCGATAGACTACGAGCAGTACTTC.

The chain couples TRBV11-2 to TRBJ1-1; D is unresolved. Germline lookup yields CDR1 SGHAT and CDR2 FQNNGV. Trimming shortened V by 1 base and J by 1 base, and 10 bases separated the two germline ends. The CDR3 loop spans 15 amino acids. The CDR3 nucleotides read TGTGCCAGCAGCTTAGGCCCGAGATGGAACACTGAAGCTTTCTTT. It yields the protein CASSLGPRWNTEAFF.

J is TRBJ2-2 and V is TRBV12-5; 8 bases fit TRBD1. V lost 7 bases, J lost 5 bases, and 9 bases stayed unmatched. Germline loops: CDR1 LGHNT, CDR2 FRNRAP. The CDR3 is 15 residues long. CDR3 in amino acids: CASDPGQGQTGELFF. The CDR3 DNA follows: TGTGCTAGTGATCCCGGACAGGGTCAAACCGGGGAGCTGTTTTTT. Supplemented by reference TRBV12-5 and TRBJ2-2, the full variable domain reads DARVTQTPRHKVTEMGQEVTMRCQPILGHNTVFWYRQTMMQGLELLAYFRNRAPLDDSGMPKDRFSAEMPDATLATLKIQPSEPRDSAVYFCASDPGQGQTGELFFGEGSRLTVL.

This clone appeared a few times. The V and J genes are TRBV19 and TRBJ2-5, with 7 positions matching TRBD2. Losses at the gene ends were 0 bases for V and 5 bases for J; bases not matched to a gene: 3. The CDR3 is 14 residues long. Germline V CDR1 and CDR2: LNHDA, SQIVND (reference sequence). Written as DNA, the CDR3 is TGTGCCAGTAGTATAGACTGGGGGGGGGAGACCCAGTACTTC. Residues: CASSIDWGGETQYF.

CDR3 protein: CASSLEGAVAQHF. Here the CDR3 DNA reads TGTGCCAGCAGCTTAGAGGGAGCAGTGGCCCAGCATTTT. The chain links TRBV7-2 to TRBJ1-5; D is ambiguous. Germline values: CDR1 SGHTA, CDR2 FQGNSA. This CDR3 has 13 residues. The V end lost 1 base, the J end lost 11 bases, and 12 bases lay between the germline ends.

The V gene is TRBV30, the J gene TRBJ1-2, with D unclear. Germline V gives CDR1 GTSNPN, CDR2 SVGIG (reference sequence). The V gene lost 5 bases and the J gene lost 9 bases, with 16 bases spanning the gap. The CDR3 length is 12 residues. The CDR3 sequence: CAWGRQAGRYTF. The CDR3 DNA sequence: TGTGCCTGGGGGAGGCAGGCAGGTCGCTACACCTTC.

This chain uses TRBV5-6 with TRBJ1-1; 11 nucleotides match TRBD1. Trimming took 5 bases from V and 4 from J; bases not matched to a gene: 4. CDR3 length equals 14 residues. CDR1 SGHDT and CDR2 YYEEEE come from the germline V gene. The CDR3 bases are TGTGCCAGCAGGGGGACAGGGGGAGGCACTGAAGCTTTCTTT. Residues: CASRGTGGGTEAFF.

The chain combines TRBV6-1 with TRBJ2-1, with 8 bases aligning to TRBD2. CDR3 length equals 14 residues. V shed 6 bases, J shed 7 bases, and the junction held 8 bases outside the gene matches. The germline CDR1 and CDR2 sequences are MNHNS and SASEGT. CDR3: CASRTSGRGNEQFF. CDR3 coding DNA: TGTGCCAGCAGGACAAGCGGGAGAGGTAATGAGCAGTTCTTC.

This clone was seen once. V and J are TRBV7-2 and TRBJ2-3; 7 nucleotides agree with TRBD1. Germline V lookup: CDR1 SGHTA, CDR2 FQGNSA. V lost 4 bases and J lost 4; bases outside the gene matches: 5. This CDR3 is built from 14 residues. The CDR3 sequence is CASSSTGSPDTQYF. The DNA for the CDR3 is TGTGCCAGCAGCTCGACAGGGTCCCCAGATACGCAGTATTTT.

V gene TRBV21-1 combines with J gene TRBJ1-4. TRBV21-1 is a listed pseudogene. The CDR3 covers 14 residues. CDR3 residues: CASSQTGDDEKLFF. As DNA, the CDR3 is TGTGCCAGCAGCCAAACGGGGGACGATGAAAAACTGTTTTTT.

This chain connects TRBV29-1 to TRBJ2-7; possible D gene TRBD1, 5 bases. In germline, CDR1 is SQVTM, CDR2 ANQGSEA. V dropped 4 bases and J dropped 5 bases, with 12 bases sitting between them. The CDR3 is 12 amino acids. The CDR3 region has the DNA TGCAGCGTTGGGCAGGGTAGGGACGAGCAGTACTTC. Protein product: CSVGQGRDEQYF.